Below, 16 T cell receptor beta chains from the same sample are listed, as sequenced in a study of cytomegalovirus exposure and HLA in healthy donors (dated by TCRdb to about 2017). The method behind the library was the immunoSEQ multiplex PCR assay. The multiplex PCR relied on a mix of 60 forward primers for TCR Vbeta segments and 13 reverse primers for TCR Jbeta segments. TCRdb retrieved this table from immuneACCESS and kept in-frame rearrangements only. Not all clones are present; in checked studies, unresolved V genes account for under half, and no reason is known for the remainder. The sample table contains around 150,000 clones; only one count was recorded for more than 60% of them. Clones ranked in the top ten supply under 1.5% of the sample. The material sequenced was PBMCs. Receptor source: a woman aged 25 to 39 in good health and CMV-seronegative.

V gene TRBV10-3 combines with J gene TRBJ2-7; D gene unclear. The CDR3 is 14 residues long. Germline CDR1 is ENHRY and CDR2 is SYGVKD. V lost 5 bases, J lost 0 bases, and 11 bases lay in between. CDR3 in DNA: TGTGCCATCAGTCCCCCAGGTATCTCCTACGAGCAGTACTTC. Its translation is CAISPPGISYEQYF.

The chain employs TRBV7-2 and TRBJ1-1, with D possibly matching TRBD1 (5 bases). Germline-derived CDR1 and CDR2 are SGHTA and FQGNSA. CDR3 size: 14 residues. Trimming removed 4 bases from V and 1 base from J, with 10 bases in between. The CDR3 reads CASSSRRGNTEAFF. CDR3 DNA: TGTGCCAGCAGCTCCCGAAGGGGGAACACTGAAGCTTTCTTT.

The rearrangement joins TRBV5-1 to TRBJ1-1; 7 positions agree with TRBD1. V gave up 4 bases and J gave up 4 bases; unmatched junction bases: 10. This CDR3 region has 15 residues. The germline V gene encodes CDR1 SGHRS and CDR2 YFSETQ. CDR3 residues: CASSINRGVGTEAFF. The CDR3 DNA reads TGCGCCAGCAGCATAAACAGGGGAGTTGGCACTGAAGCTTTCTTT.

The CDR3 DNA reads TGCGCCAGCAGCTTACCAGCGGGGGGCCCCCAAGAGACCCAGTACTTC. Its protein is CASSLPAGGPQETQYF. The genes are TRBV5-1 and TRBJ2-5; 9 bases fit TRBD2. This CDR3 spans 16 amino acids. From germline, CDR1 is SGHRS and CDR2 YFSETQ. The V gene end was trimmed by 2 bases and the J gene end by 1 base; junction bases not matched to a gene: 6.

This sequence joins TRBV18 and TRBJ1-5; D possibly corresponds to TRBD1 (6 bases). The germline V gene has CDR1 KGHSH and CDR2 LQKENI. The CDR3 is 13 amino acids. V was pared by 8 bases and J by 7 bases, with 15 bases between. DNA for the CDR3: TGTGCCAGCGCCAGGGGCACCGGGCAGCCCCAGCATTTT. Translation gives CASARGTGQPQHF.

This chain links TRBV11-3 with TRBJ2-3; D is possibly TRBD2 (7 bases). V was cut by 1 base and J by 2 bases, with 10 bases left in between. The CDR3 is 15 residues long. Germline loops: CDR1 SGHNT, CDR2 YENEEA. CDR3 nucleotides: TGTGCCAGCAGCTTAGTCGGGGGGCACACAGATACGCAGTATTTT. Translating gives CASSLVGGHTDTQYF.

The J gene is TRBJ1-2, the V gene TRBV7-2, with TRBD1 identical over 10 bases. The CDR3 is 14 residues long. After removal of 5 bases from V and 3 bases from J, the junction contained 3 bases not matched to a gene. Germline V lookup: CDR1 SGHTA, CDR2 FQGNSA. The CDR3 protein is CASSPDRGDYGYTF. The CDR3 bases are TGTGCCAGCAGCCCGGACAGGGGGGACTATGGCTACACCTTC.

The CDR3 loop is CASSLGGTGGTDTQYF. DNA for the CDR3: TGCGCCAGCAGCTTGGGGGGGACAGGGGGCACAGATACGCAGTATTTT. This chain joins TRBV5-1 and TRBJ2-3; 10 nucleotides align to TRBD1. V shed 0 bases and J 1 base; nucleotides not matched to a gene: 2. Germline values: CDR1 SGHRS, CDR2 YFSETQ. This CDR3 is built from 16 residues.

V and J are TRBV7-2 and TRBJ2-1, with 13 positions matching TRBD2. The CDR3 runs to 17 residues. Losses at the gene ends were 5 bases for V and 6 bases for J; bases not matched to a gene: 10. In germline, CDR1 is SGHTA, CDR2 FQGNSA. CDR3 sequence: CASSPRTSGGLVNEQFF. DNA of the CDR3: TGTGCCAGCAGCCCGAGGACTAGCGGGGGCCTGGTCAATGAGCAGTTCTTC. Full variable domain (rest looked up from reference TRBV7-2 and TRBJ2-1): GAGVSQSPSNKVTEKGKDVELRCDPISGHTALYWYRQSLGQGLEFLIYFQGNSAPDKSGLPSDRFSAERTGGSVSTLTIQRTQQEDSAVYLCASSPRTSGGLVNEQFFGPGTRLTVL.

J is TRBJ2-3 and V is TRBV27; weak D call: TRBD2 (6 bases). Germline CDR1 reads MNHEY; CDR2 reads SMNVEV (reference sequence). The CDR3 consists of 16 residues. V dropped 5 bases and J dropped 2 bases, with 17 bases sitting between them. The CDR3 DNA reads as TGTGCCAGCAGTACTTCCAGAAGCGGGCCCACAGATACGCAGTATTTT. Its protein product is CASSTSRSGPTDTQYF.

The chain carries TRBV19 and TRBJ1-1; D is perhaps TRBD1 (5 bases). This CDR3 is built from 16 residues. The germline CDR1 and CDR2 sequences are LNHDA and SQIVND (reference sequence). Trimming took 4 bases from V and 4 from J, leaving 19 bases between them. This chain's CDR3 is CASSSQGPPWATEAFF. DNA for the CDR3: TGTGCCAGTAGTAGCCAGGGCCCACCATGGGCCACTGAAGCTTTCTTT.

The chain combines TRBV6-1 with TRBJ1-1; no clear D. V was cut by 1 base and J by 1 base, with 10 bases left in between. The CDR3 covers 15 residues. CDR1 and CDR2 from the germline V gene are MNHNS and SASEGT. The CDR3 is CASSEVDRGNTEAFF. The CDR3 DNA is TGTGCCAGCAGTGAAGTCGACCGGGGGAACACTGAAGCTTTCTTT.

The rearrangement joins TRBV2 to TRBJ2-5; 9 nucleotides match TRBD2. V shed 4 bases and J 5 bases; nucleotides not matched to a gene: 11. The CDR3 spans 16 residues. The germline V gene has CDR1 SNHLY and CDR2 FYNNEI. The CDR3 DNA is TGTGCCAGCAGTGTGGAGGGCGGGGGGGCGGGGGAGACCCAGTACTTC. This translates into CASSVEGGGAGETQYF.

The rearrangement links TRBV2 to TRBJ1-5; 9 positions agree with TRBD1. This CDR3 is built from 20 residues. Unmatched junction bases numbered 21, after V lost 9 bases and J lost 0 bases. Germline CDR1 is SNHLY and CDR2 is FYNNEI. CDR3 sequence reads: CASAYSRTGVGGYSNQPQHF. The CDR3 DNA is TGTGCCAGTGCGTATAGCCGGACAGGGGTAGGAGGGTATAGCAATCAGCCCCAGCATTTT.

The CDR3, as DNA: TGTGCCAGCAGTTATGGAGGGAACACTGAAGCTTTCTTT. It codes for CASSYGGNTEAFF. This sequence joins TRBV6-1 and TRBJ1-1; no clear D gene. V lost 5 bases and J lost 1, with 8 bases in between. The CDR3 has 13 amino acids. Germline V gene lookup returns CDR1 MNHNS and CDR2 SASEGT.

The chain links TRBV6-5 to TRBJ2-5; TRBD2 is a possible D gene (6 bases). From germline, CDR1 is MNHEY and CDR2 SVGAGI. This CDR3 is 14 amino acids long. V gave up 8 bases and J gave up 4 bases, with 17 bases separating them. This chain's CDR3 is CASRLGWTGETQYF. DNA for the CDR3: TGTGCCAGCCGACTAGGGTGGACGGGAGAGACCCAGTACTTC.